One and the same sample provided the 5 T cell receptor beta chains below, sequenced in a study of shared clonotypes between healthy human individuals. The protocol was immunoSEQ multiplex PCR, while the TCRdb copy is restricted to in-frame clones and leaves out a portion. The sample holds about 2.3 million clones, 90% to 95% seen once. Sequencing was performed on naive CD4+ T cells from PBMCs. Documented subset: CD45RA+ positively selected. Receptors were obtained from a young man in good health. Some clones in this sample may be carry-over from other donors' samples.

This chain connects TRBV6-1 to TRBJ1-2; D ambiguous. The CDR3 has 13 residues. CDR1 and CDR2 (germline): MNHNS, SASEGT. The germline V and J ends were trimmed by 4 bases and 1 base, with 7 bases remaining between them. The CDR3 loop reads CASSGQVNYGYTF. The CDR3 DNA sequence: TGTGCCAGCAGTGGGCAGGTTAACTATGGCTACACCTTC.

The table lists this clone with a count of one. The J gene is TRBJ2-5, the V gene TRBV4-3, with D unclear. CDR3 length equals 17 residues. Germline CDR1 reads LGHNA; CDR2 reads YSLEER. Trimming cost V 0 bases and J 1 base, with 15 bases left between them. CDR3 nucleotides: TGCGCCAGCAGCCAAGATCAGCTACGGTCGGGCCAAGAGACCCAGTACTTC. Its translation is CASSQDQLRSGQETQYF.

This chain links TRBV5-6 with TRBJ1-4, with D uncertain. The length of the CDR3 is 17 residues. The V end lost 4 bases, the J end lost 3 bases, and 19 bases lay between the germline ends. Germline CDR1 and CDR2: SGHDT and YYEEEE. CDR3 in amino acids: CASSLTTSRRANEKLFF. In DNA, the CDR3 is TGTGCCAGCAGCCTGACGACCTCAAGGCGGGCTAATGAAAAACTGTTTTTT.

The chain carries TRBV7-2 and TRBJ2-3; perhaps TRBD1 as D (5 bases). V was trimmed by 6 bases and J by 7 bases, leaving 17 bases between them. The CDR3 is 14 amino acids. CDR1 is SGHTA and CDR2 is FQGNSA in the germline V gene. CDR3 nucleotide sequence: TGTGCCAGCAGTTACAGGCTATCTGACAATACGCAGTATTTT. This translates into CASSYRLSDNTQYF.

DNA for the CDR3: TGTGCCAGCAGGGCTGCCAACGAGCAGTACTTC. Encoded protein: CASRAANEQYF. This rearrangement joins TRBV5-4 to TRBJ2-7; no reliable D call. V lost 5 bases and J 5 bases, leaving 8 bases between the germline ends. CDR3 length: 11 amino acids. Germline lookup yields CDR1 SGHNT and CDR2 YYREEE (reference sequence).